Listed below are T cell receptor beta chains from one sample, sequenced in a study of shared clonotypes between healthy human individuals. Assay: immunoSEQ multiplex PCR; the TCRdb copy retains only in-frame clones and omits some. The data show hundreds of thousands of clones, with 98% seen just once and approximately 0.33% held by the top ten. Sample: naive CD8+ T cells sorted from blood. The receptors shown here come from a man aged 30 to 39 in good health. Both conserved end residues are part of each CDR3. Each record gives: V gene, D gene, clone size, J gene, CDR3 DNA, CDR3 protein. The D gene is left open where the match is weak. Some rows have no size entry. The others give once, few or many, or a class for an expanded clone.

>TRBV10-3|-|-|TRBJ2-5
TGTGCCATCAGGGCGGGACTCCAAGAGACCCAGTACTTC
CAIRAGLQETQYF
>TRBV27|TRBD2|-|TRBJ2-7
TGTGCCAGCAGTTTATCGTCCGGGGGGAGCTCCTACGAGCAGTACTTC
CASSLSSGGSSYEQYF
>TRBV9|TRBD2|-|TRBJ2-1
TGTGCCAGCAGCCCCCCGGGTGGCGGGAGGGTAGTCAATGAGCAGTTCTTC
CASSPPGGGRVVNEQFF
>TRBV29-1|-|-|TRBJ2-1
TGCAGCGTTGTTCGGCTAGGGCGTGCCAATGAGCAGTTCTTC
CSVVRLGRANEQFF
>TRBV27|-|-|TRBJ2-7
TGTGCCAGCAGTGAGACAGCCTCCTACGAGCAGTACTTC
CASSETASYEQYF
>TRBV7-9|-|-|TRBJ2-7
TGTGCCAGCAGGCGGTCGAGACTAGAAGACGACGAGCAGTACTTC
CASRRSRLEDDEQYF
>TRBV27|TRBD1|-|TRBJ2-7
TGTGCCAGCAGAGGTCGGGACAGGGGCTCCTACGAGCAGTACTTC
CASRGRDRGSYEQYF
>TRBV27|-|-|TRBJ2-1
TGTGCCAGCAGTTTAAACAATGAGCAGTTCTTC
CASSLNNEQFF
>TRBV2|-|-|TRBJ2-3
TGTGCCAGCATTAAAGGAGATACGCAGTATTTT
CASIKGDTQYF
>TRBV27|-|-|TRBJ2-7
TGTGCCACTCACCGGGGGAACGAGCAGTACTTC
CATHRGNEQYF
>TRBV7-9|-|-|TRBJ2-7
TGTGCCAGCAGCCCGCTCTTCGTTGGGGGTTACGACGAGCAGTACTTC
CASSPLFVGGYDEQYF
>TRBV11-2|-|-|TRBJ2-1
TGTGCCAGCATCCAGGGGCCCCCTCCGTACAATGAGCAGTTCTTC
CASIQGPPPYNEQFF
>TRBV15|-|once|TRBJ1-4
TGTGCCACCAGCAGAGTTGAAGGGGCGCAAGAAAAACTGTTTTTT
CATSRVEGAQEKLFF
>TRBV27|-|-|TRBJ1-1
TGTGCCAGCAGAGGCGGAAACACTGAAGCTTTCTTT
CASRGGNTEAFF
>TRBV11-2|-|-|TRBJ2-5
TGTGCCAGCAGCTTAGGCCGCTCGAGCTCCCAAGAGACCCAGTACTTC
CASSLGRSSSQETQYF
>TRBV5-5|-|-|TRBJ2-7
TGTGCCAGCAGCTTGGTGCCCGTCTACGAGCAGTACTTC
CASSLVPVYEQYF
>TRBV6-5|TRBD1|-|TRBJ1-4
TGTGCCAGCAGTGCTACAGGGGGTTTTGGTGAAAAACTGTTTTTT
CASSATGGFGEKLFF
>TRBV5-1|-|once|TRBJ2-1
TGCGCCAGCAGAATGGGAAACCTCAATGAGCAGTTCTTC
CASRMGNLNEQFF
>TRBV5-6|-|-|TRBJ1-2
TGTGCCAGCTGCGCCGGGACACCAAATAACTATGGCTACACCTTC
CASCAGTPNNYGYTF